The TCR beta chain under discussion was sequenced for a study of T cell responses to AZD1222 COVID-19 vaccine. Background on the study: Pooled together were second doses at about 4 or about 12 weeks. The study, taken as a whole, reports: At 160-218 and 743-854, vaccine-associated CD4 TCRs were dominant, and they spanned spike. Repertoire sampling was restricted to post-peak T cell response timepoints. It should be noted that donors were predominantly white British and more often female, and clonal diversity was possibly underestimated.

Trimming removed 1 base from V and 0 bases from J, with 7 bases in between. The CDR3 consists of 14 residues. Germline V gene lookup returns CDR1 SGHVS and CDR2 FQNEAQ. Comment on this clone: Antigen specificity is unknown.

Sequencing used immunoSEQ multiplex PCR; TCRdb keeps in-frame clones, though not all of them. Of some 120,000 clones listed, about 85% are singletons. The material was peripheral blood, obtained on day 0 of AZD1222 vaccination. The chain has TRBV7-8 and TRBJ2-7; D unresolved. This sequence was found in an adult in good health. The CDR3 here is CASSLVRASYEQYF. The DNA of the CDR3 is TGTGCCAGCAGCTTAGTTAGGGCCTCCTACGAGCAGTACTTC.